One and the same sample provided the 4 T cell receptor beta chains below, sequenced in a study of beta chain features in type 1 diabetes. The whole isolated RNA underwent reverse transcription, so sequencing captured expressed TCRB transcripts. Sequencing was performed with immunoSEQ multiplex PCR; in TCRdb, only in-frame clones are kept and a portion is missing. This table has under 800,000 clones, roughly a sixth appearing once. Sequenced sample: naive CD4+ T cells from blood. The origin of the receptors is a man younger than 35 in good health.

This clone was detected a few times. This chain connects TRBV7-2 to TRBJ2-1; 12 nucleotides match TRBD2. Germline CDR1 reads SGHTA; CDR2 reads FQGNSA. The CDR3 is 16 amino acids. V shed 1 base, J shed 7 bases, and the junction held 5 bases outside the gene matches. CDR3: CASSLGRTSGKNEQFF. The DNA of the CDR3 is TGTGCCAGCAGCTTAGGCCGGACTAGCGGGAAAAATGAGCAGTTCTTC.

This rearrangement joins TRBV27 to TRBJ2-7; TRBD1 aligns across 9 bases. The CDR3 consists of 21 residues. Germline CDR1 and CDR2: MNHEY and SMNVEV (reference sequence). With 4 bases clipped from V and 2 bases from J, the junction kept 24 bases outside the gene matches. In DNA form, the CDR3 reads TGTGCCAGCAGTTACCGATTTATCGTCCCGGGACAGGGCCAGCCACCCTACGAGCAGTACTTC. This encodes CASSYRFIVPGQGQPPYEQYF.

This clone was counted a few times. This rearrangement joins TRBV5-4 to TRBJ2-3; 11 positions match TRBD1. V trimming: 4 bases; J trimming: 6 bases; junction bases outside the gene matches: 7. Germline loops: CDR1 SGHNT, CDR2 YYREEE (reference sequence). CDR3 size: 15 residues. CDR3 amino acids: CASSRAGTGGDTQYF. The CDR3 region has the DNA TGTGCCAGCAGCCGAGCCGGGACAGGGGGTGATACGCAGTATTTT.

The rearrangement links TRBV27 to TRBJ2-3, with 9 bases that match TRBD1. CDR3 length equals 16 residues. V shed 0 bases, J shed 6 bases, and the junction held 7 bases outside the gene matches. Germline V gene lookup returns CDR1 MNHEY and CDR2 SMNVEV (reference sequence). CDR3 protein: CASSLSRDRVGDTQYF. For the CDR3, the DNA is TGTGCCAGCAGTTTATCCCGGGACAGGGTCGGGGATACGCAGTATTTT.